This T cell receptor beta chain was sequenced for a study of cytomegalovirus exposure and HLA in healthy donors. Findings of the study overall: A missense variant in DCLRE1C was later tied to TCR beta V- and J-gene trimming. Later analysis suggested links between common viral pathogens and several top significant clusters. Other equally common chains were less clonally expanded than HLA-associated TCR beta chains, a later analysis showed.

The PCR ran on 60 Vbeta and 13 Jbeta primers. Original processing notes: An analysis that came later counted 77 million or so unique TCR beta chains, approximately 10 million shared. Sequenced by immunoSEQ multiplex PCR; TCRdb stores in-frame clones only, minus some. V and J calls and clone size come straight from that table; D and trimming were deduced from the DNA. The sample shows approximately 150,000 clones, around two thirds of them seen only once. Comment on this clone: Its target is not known.

V shed 1 base and J shed 10 bases, with 20 bases lying between them. CDR1 is SGHAT, CDR2 FQNNGV, per germline. CDR3 length: 15 residues. Sequenced material: PBMCs. The receptor comes from a man aged 30-40 years in good health and CMV-seropositive. The chain combines TRBV11-2 with TRBJ2-7; D might be TRBD2 (6 bases). DNA of the CDR3: TGTGCCAGCAGCTTAGTGGGTGGGGCTAGCGTGACTCAGTACTTC. Translated: CASSLVGGASVTQYF. Together with reference TRBV11-2 and TRBJ2-7, the CDR3 gives the full variable domain: EAGVAQSPRYKIIEKRQSVAFWCNPISGHATLYWYQQILGQGPKLLIQFQNNGVVDDSQLPKDRFSAERLKGVDSTLKIQPAKLEDSAVYLCASSLVGGASVTQYFGPGTRLTVT.